One and the same sample provided the 18 T cell receptor beta chains below, sequenced in a study of a mutant IDH1 vaccine in newly diagnosed glioma. Their cognate antigens are unknown. Time point in this sample: week 47, end of study. Every vaccination contained 300 ug of the mutant IDH1 20-mer peptide and was paired with topical imiquimod. The assay was immunoSEQ multiplex PCR, and TCRdb's table has in-frame clones only and misses some. The sample shows about 62,000 clones, under 85% of them seen only once. The sample consisted of PBMCs, taken from a glioma patient whose treatment included an IDH1 peptide vaccine. The source is a man aged 30-40 years with glioma.

The chain recombines TRBV30 with TRBJ2-7, with D perhaps matching TRBD2 (6 bases). V shed 3 bases and J shed 2 bases, with 11 bases lying between them. The CDR3 totals 13 residues. Germline lookup yields CDR1 GTSNPN and CDR2 SVGIG (reference sequence). CDR3 residues: CAWSRDSPYEQYF. CDR3 DNA: TGTGCCTGGAGCAGGGACTCGCCCTACGAGCAGTACTTC.

The chain combines TRBV19 with TRBJ1-6; 7 bases fit TRBD1. V dropped 6 bases and J dropped 7; count of bases not matched to a gene: 6. The germline V gene has CDR1 LNHDA and CDR2 SQIVND (reference sequence). The CDR3 length is 14 residues. CDR3 sequence reads: CASSPGQRNSPLHF. The CDR3 coding sequence is TGTGCCAGTAGCCCGGGACAGAGGAATTCACCCCTCCACTTT.

This clone was picked up a small number of times. This chain uses TRBV15 with TRBJ1-1; TRBD1 aligns across 8 bases. This CDR3 comprises 14 residues. The V gene end was trimmed by 1 base and the J gene end by 3 bases; junction bases not matched to a gene: 1. The germline CDR1 and CDR2 sequences are LNHNV and YYDKDF (reference sequence). The CDR3 reads CATSRAGGYTEAFF. The CDR3 DNA follows: TGTGCCACCAGCAGAGCAGGGGGCTACACTGAAGCTTTCTTT.

This chain connects TRBV6-5 to TRBJ2-7; D is perhaps TRBD1 (6 bases). CDR1 is MNHEY, CDR2 SVGAGI, per germline. The ends were cut back, 0 bases at V and 3 bases at J, with 15 bases in the middle. This CDR3 contains 16 residues. CDR3 amino acids: CASSYSISGQFYEQYF. For the CDR3, the DNA is TGTGCCAGCAGTTACTCAATTTCCGGACAGTTCTACGAGCAGTACTTC.

The V gene is TRBV7-2, the J gene TRBJ1-4; D may be TRBD1 (5 bases). The germline CDR1 and CDR2 sequences are SGHTA and FQGNSA. V was cut by 4 bases and J by 0 bases, with 18 bases left in between. The CDR3 is 18 amino acids. This CDR3 reads CASSSGLSTGATNEKLFF. For the CDR3, the DNA is TGTGCCAGCAGCTCCGGACTAAGTACAGGAGCAACTAATGAAAAACTGTTTTTT.

The chain has TRBV19 and TRBJ2-1, with 7 nucleotides matching TRBD2. The CDR3 totals 15 residues. Germline V lookup: CDR1 LNHDA, CDR2 SQIVND (reference sequence). The V gene end was trimmed by 6 bases and the J gene end by 4 bases; junction bases not matched to a gene: 9. In DNA form, the CDR3 reads TGTGCCAGTAGGTCAGCTGGGGGGGTTTACAATGAGCAGTTCTTC. Amino acid sequence: CASRSAGGVYNEQFF.

V usage is TRBV27 and J usage is TRBJ2-1; TRBD1 might be the D (5 bases). The length of the CDR3 is 15 residues. Germline V gives CDR1 MNHEY, CDR2 SMNVEV (reference sequence). V dropped 6 bases and J dropped 7 bases, with 19 bases sitting between them. The CDR3 region is CASRIDRHPGNEQFF. The CDR3 region has the DNA TGTGCCAGCAGGATCGACAGACACCCTGGGAATGAGCAGTTCTTC.

This chain uses TRBV4-2 with TRBJ2-2, with TRBD2 matching 7 bases. Trimming at V came to 0 bases and at J to 0 bases, leaving 7 bases not matched to a gene. The length of the CDR3 is 18 residues. The germline gives CDR1 LGHNA, CDR2 YNFKEQ. CDR3 in DNA: TGTGCCAGCAGCCAAGATGGGGGGGTTCTCGCGAACACCGGGGAGCTGTTTTTT. Its protein product is CASSQDGGVLANTGELFF.

This sequence joins TRBV7-9 and TRBJ2-7; the D call may be TRBD1 or TRBD2 (6 bases each). CDR1 and CDR2 (germline): SEHNR, FQNEAQ (reference sequence). V lost 2 bases to trimming and J lost 7 bases, with 15 bases between them. CDR3 length equals 14 residues. In nucleotides, the CDR3 is TGTGCCAGCAGCTTATCACCGGGGGCATGGGAGCAGTACTTC. The encoded protein is CASSLSPGAWEQYF.

The chain combines TRBV19 with TRBJ1-6; TRBD1 is a possible D gene (5 bases). The CDR3 is 14 amino acids. V lost 6 bases, J lost 14 bases, and 20 bases lay in between. Germline V lookup: CDR1 LNHDA, CDR2 SQIVND (reference sequence). DNA of the CDR3: TGTGCCAGTAGCCATACGGGGCAGCTTCCAGCCCTCCACTTT. Amino acid sequence: CASSHTGQLPALHF.

The V call is TRBV15, the J call TRBJ2-6; D is perhaps TRBD1 (7 bases). V was trimmed by 9 bases and J by 2 bases, leaving 17 bases between them. Per germline, CDR1 LNHNV and CDR2 YYDKDF (reference sequence). The CDR3 is 16 residues long. The CDR3 region is CATWRDSRAGANVLTF. DNA for the CDR3: TGTGCCACTTGGCGGGACAGCCGTGCTGGGGCCAACGTCCTGACTTTC.

V is TRBV27 and J is TRBJ1-4, with 7 bases matching TRBD1. From germline, CDR1 is MNHEY and CDR2 SMNVEV (reference sequence). This CDR3 has 20 residues. The junction had 24 bases not matched to a gene; V was cut back by 6 bases and J by 5 bases. The CDR3 DNA reads TGTGCCAGCAGCCCCGCGTTGGGCAGGGGGTGGAGGGTGAAAAATGAAAAACTGTTTTTT. Protein: CASSPALGRGWRVKNEKLFF.

The chain recombines TRBV7-8 with TRBJ1-6, with D hard to call. The CDR3 is 16 amino acids. Germline V gene sequence: CDR1 SGHVS, CDR2 FQNEAQ. Between the trimmed V and J ends, which lost 0 bases and 8 bases, there was a span of 14 bases. The CDR3 reads CASSLAYFEDYSPLHF. The CDR3 region has the DNA TGTGCCAGCAGCTTAGCTTACTTTGAGGACTATTCACCCCTCCACTTT.

The V call is TRBV10-3, the J call TRBJ1-1, with a weak D call TRBD1 (6 bases). The V gene lost 4 bases and the J gene lost 2 bases, with 14 bases spanning the gap. The CDR3 is made up of 15 amino acids. Germline V gene lookup returns CDR1 ENHRY and CDR2 SYGVKD. The CDR3 bases are TGTGCCATCAGTGGGGCTACAGGGCTCAACACTGAAGCTTTCTTT. Protein product: CAISGATGLNTEAFF.

The rearrangement links TRBV9 to TRBJ2-3, with 10 bases fitting TRBD2. The germline V gene has CDR1 SGDLS and CDR2 YYNGEE. This CDR3 has 17 residues. J lost 1 base, V lost 0 bases, and 5 bases had no gene match. CDR3 loop: CASSVDFLAGGTDTQYF. The CDR3 DNA is TGTGCCAGCAGCGTAGATTTCCTAGCGGGGGGCACAGATACGCAGTATTTT.

This clone was recorded only once. V is TRBV18 and J is TRBJ2-2; 9 positions agree with TRBD1. V lost 1 base and J lost 7; bases outside the gene matches: 7. Germline lookup yields CDR1 KGHSH and CDR2 LQKENI. This CDR3 is 16 amino acids long. CDR3 loop: CASSPRQGDYGGELFF. CDR3 coding DNA: TGTGCCAGCTCACCACGACAGGGGGATTACGGCGGGGAGCTGTTTTTT.

This clone came up once. The genes are TRBV4-1 and TRBJ1-2, with D perhaps matching TRBD1 (5 bases). CDR1 MGHRA and CDR2 YSYEKL come from the germline V gene. V was clipped by 3 bases and J by 7 bases, with 18 bases between them. The CDR3 runs to 15 residues. CDR3 DNA: TGCGCCAGCAGCCACGACGTGAGACAGTCGGGTGGCTACACCTTC. Translated, it gives CASSHDVRQSGGYTF.

The gene calls are TRBV13 and TRBJ2-7, with no clear D. There are 13 residues in the CDR3. Germline CDR1 reads PRHDT; CDR2 reads FYEKMQ (reference sequence). V was shortened by 6 bases and J by 7 bases, with 16 bases between the two germline ends. The CDR3 sequence: CASRSGSPEEQYF. The CDR3 coding sequence is TGTGCCAGCAGATCAGGATCCCCGGAGGAGCAGTACTTC.